Listed below are T cell receptor beta chains from one sample, sequenced in a study of cytomegalovirus exposure and HLA in healthy donors. Some clones are missing from TCRdb's copy, which holds only in-frame ones; the method was immunoSEQ multiplex PCR. The sample comprises fewer than 200,000 clones, about 80% of which are singletons, and about 3% rests with the top ten. Sequences were obtained from PBMCs. Receptors were obtained from a woman in her late teens or twenties in good health and CMV-seropositive. Each CDR3 is given with its conserved first and last residue. Fields, in order: J gene, clone size, D gene, V gene, CDR3 protein, CDR3 DNA. D genes are given only for firm matches. Size values are once, few and many counts, or a class for expanded clones, and some rows have none.

J: TRBJ1-2; size: NA; D: NA; V: TRBV4-1; CDR3: CASSQEEGSQWDYGYTF; DNA: TGCGCCAGCAGCCAAGAGGAGGGGAGCCAGTGGGACTATGGCTACACCTTC
J: TRBJ2-6; size: NA; D: NA; V: TRBV5-6; CDR3: CASSFRGSGANVLTF; DNA: TGTGCCAGCAGCTTCAGGGGCTCTGGGGCCAACGTCCTGACTTTC
J: TRBJ2-7; size: NA; D: NA; V: TRBV27; CDR3: CASRQPEGSYEQYF; DNA: TGTGCCAGCAGACAACCGGAGGGCTCCTACGAGCAGTACTTC
J: TRBJ2-5; size: NA; D: NA; V: TRBV6-5; CDR3: CASSYSAQQETQYF; DNA: TGTGCCAGCAGTTACTCAGCTCAACAAGAGACCCAGTACTTC
J: TRBJ1-4; size: NA; D: TRBD1; V: TRBV28; CDR3: CASTDRGARGHEKLFF; DNA: TGTGCCAGCACCGATAGAGGGGCAAGGGGGCACGAAAAACTGTTTTTT
J: TRBJ1-1; size: NA; D: NA; V: TRBV27; CDR3: CASRTGLVTEAFF; DNA: TGTGCCAGCAGAACCGGGTTGGTCACTGAAGCTTTCTTT
J: TRBJ1-6; size: NA; D: NA; V: TRBV7-9; CDR3: CASSLVGGAGMVSPLHF; DNA: TGTGCCAGCAGCTTAGTAGGTGGGGCAGGGATGGTCTCACCCCTCCACTTT
J: TRBJ2-7; size: NA; D: TRBD2; V: TRBV5-4; CDR3: CASSLAEAGGRHEQYF; DNA: TGTGCCAGCAGCTTGGCCGAAGCGGGGGGTCGTCACGAGCAGTACTTC
J: TRBJ2-7; size: NA; D: TRBD1; V: TRBV11-3; CDR3: CASSAGTAYEQYF; DNA: TGTGCCAGCAGCGCCGGGACAGCCTACGAGCAGTACTTC
J: TRBJ2-1; size: NA; D: NA; V: TRBV5-4; CDR3: CASSFQGRIYNEQFF; DNA: TGTGCCAGCAGCTTCCAAGGGAGAATTTACAATGAGCAGTTCTTC
J: TRBJ2-3; size: NA; D: TRBD2; V: TRBV7-9; CDR3: CASSLAIAGAWDTQYF; DNA: TGTGCCAGCAGCTTAGCGATAGCGGGGGCGTGGGATACGCAGTATTTT
J: TRBJ1-2; size: NA; D: NA; V: TRBV6-6; CDR3: CASSLTLARAGYTF; DNA: TGTGCCAGCAGTCTTACACTAGCCAGGGCTGGCTACACCTTC
J: TRBJ2-5; size: NA; D: NA; V: TRBV19; CDR3: CASSQTWERQETQYF; DNA: TGTGCCAGTAGTCAGACATGGGAGCGCCAAGAGACCCAGTACTTC
J: TRBJ2-1; size: NA; D: NA; V: TRBV9; CDR3: CASSVREGNEQFF; DNA: TGTGCCAGCAGCGTACGGGAAGGCAATGAGCAGTTCTTC
J: TRBJ2-4; size: once; D: NA; V: TRBV21-1; CDR3: CASSKWANLAKNIQYF; DNA: TGTGCCAGCAGCAAATGGGCCAACCTAGCCAAAAACATTCAGTACTTC
J: TRBJ1-6; size: NA; D: NA; V: TRBV10-1; CDR3: CASSELQGSNSPLHF; DNA: TGCGCCAGCAGCGAACTACAGGGCTCCAATTCACCCCTCCACTTT
J: TRBJ1-5; size: NA; D: NA; V: TRBV6-1; CDR3: CASSESGYQPQHF; DNA: TGTGCCAGCAGTGAATCGGGTTATCAGCCCCAGCATTTT
J: TRBJ1-2; size: NA; D: NA; V: TRBV4-3; CDR3: CASSQERARNYDYTF; DNA: TGCGCCAGCAGCCAAGAGAGGGCGAGGAACTATGACTACACCTTC
J: TRBJ2-7; size: few; D: TRBD1; V: TRBV2; CDR3: CASPPTGAEVISTYEQYF; DNA: TGTGCCAGCCCTCCTACAGGGGCGGAGGTTATCTCAACCTACGAGCAGTACTTC
J: TRBJ2-7; size: NA; D: NA; V: TRBV15; CDR3: CATSRDLQDYEQYF; DNA: TGTGCCACCAGCAGAGATCTCCAGGACTACGAGCAGTACTTC
J: TRBJ2-2; size: NA; D: TRBD2; V: TRBV5-1; CDR3: CASSLYLAELTGELFF; DNA: TGCGCCAGCAGCCTCTACCTAGCGGAGTTAACCGGGGAGCTGTTTTTT
J: TRBJ1-5; size: NA; D: TRBD1; V: TRBV6-5; CDR3: CASRSDRARNQPQHF; DNA: TGTGCCAGCAGATCTGACAGGGCCCGCAATCAGCCCCAGCATTTT
J: TRBJ2-2; size: NA; D: TRBD1; V: TRBV19; CDR3: CASSPGQGYTGELFF; DNA: TGTGCCAGTAGCCCGGGACAGGGATACACCGGGGAGCTGTTTTTT
J: TRBJ2-1; size: NA; D: TRBD1; V: TRBV19; CDR3: CASSVTGGPYNEQFF; DNA: TGTGCCAGTAGTGTCACAGGGGGACCCTACAATGAGCAGTTCTTC
J: TRBJ2-6; size: NA; D: NA; V: TRBV2; CDR3: CASDGSSLSVANVLTF; DNA: TGTGCCAGCGACGGGAGCAGTTTATCTGTGGCCAACGTCCTGACTTTC
J: TRBJ2-5; size: NA; D: NA; V: TRBV6-1; CDR3: CASSPPGGTAETQYF; DNA: TGTGCCAGCAGTCCTCCGGGCGGGACAGCGGAGACCCAGTACTTC
J: TRBJ2-7; size: NA; D: NA; V: TRBV5-6; CDR3: CASSLSGTEQYF; DNA: TGTGCCAGCAGCTTGTCAGGTACCGAGCAGTACTTC
J: TRBJ1-1; size: NA; D: NA; V: TRBV2; CDR3: CASSPSGFDTEAFF; DNA: TGTGCCAGCAGTCCCTCAGGTTTCGACACTGAAGCTTTCTTT
J: TRBJ2-3; size: NA; D: NA; V: TRBV18; CDR3: CASSPQQGGTDTQYF; DNA: TGTGCCAGCTCACCACAACAGGGAGGCACAGATACGCAGTATTTT
J: TRBJ1-6; size: NA; D: TRBD1; V: TRBV5-1; CDR3: CASSQGSGQANSPLHF; DNA: TGCGCCAGCAGCCAAGGTTCTGGACAGGCGAATTCACCCCTCCACTTT
J: TRBJ2-3; size: NA; D: TRBD2; V: TRBV2; CDR3: CASRVAGVGTDTQYF; DNA: TGTGCCAGCAGGGTAGCGGGGGTGGGCACAGATACGCAGTATTTT
J: TRBJ2-5; size: NA; D: NA; V: TRBV28; CDR3: CASSSGPETQYF; DNA: TGTGCCAGCAGTTCAGGGCCAGAGACCCAGTACTTC
J: TRBJ2-3; size: NA; D: TRBD2; V: TRBV10-1; CDR3: CASSERGGSTDTQYF; DNA: TGCGCCAGCAGTGAGAGGGGAGGGAGCACAGATACGCAGTATTTT
J: TRBJ1-3; size: NA; D: NA; V: TRBV2; CDR3: CASSRDSGNTIYF; DNA: TGTGCCAGCAGCCGAGACTCTGGAAACACCATATATTTT
J: TRBJ1-1; size: NA; D: TRBD1; V: TRBV9; CDR3: CASSANRDRVSPEAFF; DNA: TGTGCCAGCAGCGCCAACCGGGACAGGGTATCTCCTGAAGCTTTCTTT
J: TRBJ1-1; size: NA; D: NA; V: TRBV6-1; CDR3: CASSELTAATEAFF; DNA: TGTGCCAGCAGTGAACTCACGGCGGCCACTGAAGCTTTCTTT
J: TRBJ2-4; size: NA; D: NA; V: TRBV2; CDR3: CASSMRETKNIQYF; DNA: TGTGCCAGCAGTATGAGGGAGACCAAAAACATTCAGTACTTC
J: TRBJ1-1; size: NA; D: NA; V: TRBV27; CDR3: CASSSAYSLEAFF; DNA: TGTGCCAGCAGTTCGGCTTACAGCCTTGAAGCTTTCTTT
J: TRBJ1-5; size: NA; D: NA; V: TRBV6-7; CDR3: CASEGGNQPQHF; DNA: TGTGCCTCCGAGGGGGGCAATCAGCCCCAGCATTTT
J: TRBJ2-7; size: NA; D: NA; V: TRBV7-9; CDR3: CASSRSAYEQYF; DNA: TGTGCCAGCAGCCGTTCAGCGTACGAGCAGTACTTC
J: TRBJ2-1; size: NA; D: NA; V: TRBV13; CDR3: CASSSREYSRNEQFF; DNA: TGTGCCAGCAGCTCGCGGGAATACTCCCGGAATGAGCAGTTCTTC
J: TRBJ2-3; size: NA; D: NA; V: TRBV6-4; CDR3: CAIPRQGEGVFSTDTQYF; DNA: TGTGCCATCCCACGTCAGGGCGAGGGGGTCTTCAGCACAGATACGCAGTATTTT
J: TRBJ1-5; size: NA; D: TRBD1; V: TRBV7-9; CDR3: CASSSDRADQPQHF; DNA: TGTGCCAGCAGCTCGGACAGGGCCGATCAGCCCCAGCATTTT
J: TRBJ1-1; size: NA; D: NA; V: TRBV6-6; CDR3: CASSPEGVNTEAFF; DNA: TGTGCCAGCAGCCCCGAGGGGGTGAACACTGAAGCTTTCTTT
J: TRBJ1-6; size: NA; D: NA; V: TRBV19; CDR3: CASSMGGPNSPLHF; DNA: TGTGCCAGTAGTATGGGAGGGCCTAATTCACCCCTCCACTTT
J: TRBJ2-1; size: NA; D: TRBD2; V: TRBV5-4; CDR3: CASSFDSGGRNEQFF; DNA: TGTGCCAGCAGCTTCGATAGCGGGGGCCGCAATGAGCAGTTCTTC